The 14 T cell receptor beta chains presented below share a single source sample, sequenced in a study of T cells in Graves' hyperthyroidism and ophthalmopathy. There were TCR beta CDR3 regions amplified from RNA transcripts. First-round RT-PCR of the TCR CDR3 relied on the HTBI primer set. TCRdb reanalysed the multiplex PCR reads using MiXCR and keeps one entry per CDR3 protein. The data contain 350,000 or so distinct CDR3 sequences, roughly 18% of them seen just once; the ten biggest clones take up roughly 49%. The specimen was blood. Receptors originate from a woman in her fifties or sixties with Graves' hyperthyroidism.

The chain has TRBV20-1 and TRBJ1-1; D is possibly TRBD1 (6 bases). The CDR3 sequence is 16 residues long. CDR1 is DFQATT, CDR2 SNEGSKA, per germline (reference sequence). In nucleotides, the CDR3 is TGCAGCACCCCGGACAGCTCACAAGGAGGGAGCACTGAAGCTTTCTTT. Translated: CSTPDSSQGGSTEAFF.

This chain joins TRBV28 and TRBJ2-4; D perhaps matches TRBD1 (6 bases). The CDR3 covers 16 residues. Between the trimmed V and J ends, which lost 1 base and 8 bases, there was a span of 18 bases. Germline V CDR1 and CDR2: MDHEN, SYDVKM. CDR3 bases: TGTGCCAGCAGTTTATTGGGGACAATGCCAAGCGACATTCAGTACTTC. It is translated as CASSLLGTMPSDIQYF.

This clonotype was recorded at least ten times. The chain has TRBV27 and TRBJ1-2; unclear D gene. The V end was cut by 1 base, the J end by 7 bases, with 13 bases between. The V gene's germline CDR1 is MNHEY and CDR2 SMNVEV (reference sequence). The CDR3 is 14 amino acids. DNA for the CDR3: TGTGCCAGCAGTTTATGGGTAGAAAAACCTGGCTACACCTTC. This gives the protein CASSLWVEKPGYTF.

The chain links TRBV27 to TRBJ2-3; no clear D gene. This CDR3 has 13 residues. Germline-derived CDR1 and CDR2 are MNHEY and SMNVEV (reference sequence). The V and J ends lost 5 bases and 2 bases respectively, with 8 bases between them. The CDR3 coding sequence is TGTGCCAGCAGTAGTCAGACCACAGATACGCAGTATTTT. Its protein is CASSSQTTDTQYF.

This clonotype was found many times. The chain carries TRBV2 and TRBJ1-2; D unresolved. The CDR3 totals 12 residues. Germline V gene lookup returns CDR1 SNHLY and CDR2 FYNNEI. Trimming took off 8 bases at V and 6 bases at J, with 13 bases between the two ends. The CDR3 region has the DNA TGTGCCAGCGACGGGTCTGGCCATGGCTACACCTTC. Amino acid sequence: CASDGSGHGYTF.

This clonotype was detected only a few times. The chain couples TRBV6-5 to TRBJ1-6; maybe TRBD1 (6 bases). Trimming stripped 0 bases from V and 7 bases from J, with 16 bases between. Germline values: CDR1 MNHEY, CDR2 SVGAGI. The CDR3 has 17 residues. In DNA, the CDR3 is TGTGCCAGCAGTTACTCCGCGACCGGACAGAACAATTCACCCCTCCACTTT. It encodes CASSYSATGQNNSPLHF.

In this sample, this clonotype turned up many times. The rearrangement links TRBV2 to TRBJ2-1, with 10 nucleotides matching TRBD2. Germline lookup yields CDR1 SNHLY and CDR2 FYNNEI. This CDR3 region has 14 residues. Trimming cost V 7 bases and J 7 bases; bases outside gene matches: 7. Here the CDR3 reads CASKAGGPDNEQFF. The CDR3 nucleotides read TGTGCCAGCAAAGCGGGAGGGCCGGATAATGAGCAGTTCTTC.

This clonotype was observed at least ten times. The rearrangement joins TRBV6-1 to TRBJ2-7, with D maybe TRBD1 (6 bases). The CDR3 spans 15 residues. V dropped 7 bases and J dropped 0 bases, with 16 bases sitting between them. Per germline, CDR1 MNHNS and CDR2 SASEGT. CDR3 in DNA: TGTGCCAGCACCCCCGGGACAACAGCCTCCTACGAGCAGTACTTC. Its protein is CASTPGTTASYEQYF.

The rearrangement links TRBV10-2 to TRBJ1-1; 10 bases match TRBD1. Germline trimming cut 9 bases from V and 4 bases from J; bases unmatched to any gene: 8. The CDR3 spans 14 residues. CDR1 is WSHSY, CDR2 SAAADI, per germline. The CDR3 nucleotides are TGCGCCAGTAAGACAGGGGGCGAGATCACTGAAGCTTTCTTT. It translates to CASKTGGEITEAFF.

This chain joins TRBV12-3 or TRBV12-4 and TRBJ2-2; TRBD2 is a possible D gene (5 bases). Trimming left V 7 bases short and J 6 bases short, with 12 bases between. The CDR3 totals 13 residues. CDR3 protein: CASNILGSGELFF. Here the CDR3 DNA reads TGTGCCAGCAACATACTAGGGTCCGGGGAGCTGTTTTTT.

This clonotype was detected ten times or more. The chain combines TRBV7-9 with TRBJ2-1; 10 bases map to TRBD2. CDR1 is SEHNR and CDR2 is FQNEAQ in the germline V gene (reference sequence). The CDR3 is 15 residues long. Losses at the gene ends were 5 bases for V and 8 bases for J; bases not matched to a gene: 9. This chain's CDR3 is CASSPGVAGGYEQFF. CDR3 DNA sequence: TGTGCCAGCAGCCCTGGAGTAGCGGGAGGCTATGAGCAGTTCTTC.

This clonotype was seen only once. The CDR3 bases are TGTGCCAGCAGTTCCCCTTCCTACAATGAGCAGTTCTTC. Its protein is CASSSPSYNEQFF. The chain is built from TRBV6-2 or TRBV6-3 and TRBJ2-1, with D uncertain. The germline CDR1 and CDR2 sequences are MNHEY and SVGEGT. V lost 4 bases and J lost 1, with 5 bases in between. The CDR3 sequence is 13 residues long.

The chain recombines TRBV10-1 with TRBJ2-1, with D uncertain. The CDR3 spans 16 residues. The V gene's germline CDR1 is WNHNN and CDR2 SYGVQD (reference sequence). With 0 bases removed from V and 0 bases from J, the gap between germline ends came to 9 bases. DNA for the CDR3: TGCGCCAGCAGTGAGTCTTCCTTCAGCTCCTACAATGAGCAGTTCTTC. It codes for CASSESSFSSYNEQFF.

This clonotype was counted many times. This chain connects TRBV6-2 or TRBV6-3 to TRBJ2-5; the match to TRBD1 covers 7 bases. Germline lookup yields CDR1 MNHEY and CDR2 SVGEGT. V shed 4 bases and J 2 bases; nucleotides not matched to a gene: 7. CDR3 length equals 15 residues. The CDR3: CASSSGTATQETQYF. Here the CDR3 DNA reads TGTGCCAGCAGTTCAGGGACAGCTACACAAGAGACCCAGTACTTC.